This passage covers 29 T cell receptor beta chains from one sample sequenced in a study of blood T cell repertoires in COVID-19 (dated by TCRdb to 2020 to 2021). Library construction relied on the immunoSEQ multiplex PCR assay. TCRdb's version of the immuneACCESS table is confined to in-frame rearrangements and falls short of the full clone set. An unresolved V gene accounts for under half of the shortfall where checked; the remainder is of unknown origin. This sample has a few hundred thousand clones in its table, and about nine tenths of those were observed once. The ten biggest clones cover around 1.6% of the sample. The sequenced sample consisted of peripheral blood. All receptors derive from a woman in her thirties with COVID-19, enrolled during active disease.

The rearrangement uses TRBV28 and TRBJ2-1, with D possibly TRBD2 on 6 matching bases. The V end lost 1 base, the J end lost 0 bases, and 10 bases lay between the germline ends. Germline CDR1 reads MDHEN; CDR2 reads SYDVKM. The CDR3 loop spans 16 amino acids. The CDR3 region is CASSLYQTSSYNEQFF. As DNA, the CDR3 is TGTGCCAGCAGTTTATATCAGACTAGCTCCTACAATGAGCAGTTCTTC.

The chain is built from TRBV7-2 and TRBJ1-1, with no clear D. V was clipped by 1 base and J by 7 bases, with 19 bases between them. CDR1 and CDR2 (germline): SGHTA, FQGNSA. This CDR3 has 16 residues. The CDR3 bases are TGTGCCAGCAGCTTAGTGGGGATCGGGGTAGGCCTTGAAGCTTTCTTT. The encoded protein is CASSLVGIGVGLEAFF.

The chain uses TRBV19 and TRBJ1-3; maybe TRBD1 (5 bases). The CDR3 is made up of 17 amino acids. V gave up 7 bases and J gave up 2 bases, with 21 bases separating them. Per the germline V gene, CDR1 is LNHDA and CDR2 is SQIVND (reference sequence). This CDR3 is CASNPYAQGETGNTIYF. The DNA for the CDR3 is TGTGCCAGTAATCCCTACGCCCAAGGGGAAACTGGAAACACCATATATTTT.

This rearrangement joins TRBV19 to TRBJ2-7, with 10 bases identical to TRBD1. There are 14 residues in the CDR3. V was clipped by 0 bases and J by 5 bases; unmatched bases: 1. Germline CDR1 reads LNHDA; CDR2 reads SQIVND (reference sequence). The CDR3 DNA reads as TGTGCCAGTAGTATAGATGGGACAGGGGACGAGCAGTACTTC. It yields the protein CASSIDGTGDEQYF.

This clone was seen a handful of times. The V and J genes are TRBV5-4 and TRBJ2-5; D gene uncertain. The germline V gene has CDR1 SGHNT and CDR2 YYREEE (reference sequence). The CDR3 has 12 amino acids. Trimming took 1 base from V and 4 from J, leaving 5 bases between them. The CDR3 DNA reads TGTGCCAGCAGCTTGCAACTAGAGACCCAGTACTTC. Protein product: CASSLQLETQYF. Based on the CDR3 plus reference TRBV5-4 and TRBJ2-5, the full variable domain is ETGVTQSPTHLIKTRGQQVTLRCSSQSGHNTVSWYQQALGQGPQFIFQYYREEENGRGNFPPRFSGLQFPNYSSELNVNALELDDSALYLCASSLQLETQYFGPGTRLLVL.

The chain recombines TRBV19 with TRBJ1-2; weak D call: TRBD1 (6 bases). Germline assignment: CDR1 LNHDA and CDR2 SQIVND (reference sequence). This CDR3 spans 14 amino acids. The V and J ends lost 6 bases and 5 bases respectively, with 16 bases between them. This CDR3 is CASSDTGGPYGYTF. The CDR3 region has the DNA TGTGCCAGTAGCGACACGGGGGGCCCATATGGCTACACCTTC.

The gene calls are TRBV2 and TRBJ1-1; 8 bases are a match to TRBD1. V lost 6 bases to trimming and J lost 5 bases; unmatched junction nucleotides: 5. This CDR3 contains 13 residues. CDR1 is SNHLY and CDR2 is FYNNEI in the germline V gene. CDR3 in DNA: TGTGCCAGCAGCAATACAGGGGGAACTGAAGCTTTCTTT. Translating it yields CASSNTGGTEAFF. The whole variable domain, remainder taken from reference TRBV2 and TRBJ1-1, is EPEVTQTPSHQVTQMGQEVILRCVPISNHLYFYWYRQILGQKVEFLVSFYNNEISEKSEIFDDQFSVERPDGSNFTLKIRSTKLEDSAMYFCASSNTGGTEAFFGQGTRLTVV.

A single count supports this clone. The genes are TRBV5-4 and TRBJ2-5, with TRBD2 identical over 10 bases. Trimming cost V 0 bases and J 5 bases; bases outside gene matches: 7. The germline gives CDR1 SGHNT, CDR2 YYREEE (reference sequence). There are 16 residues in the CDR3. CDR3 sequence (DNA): TGTGCCAGCAGCTTGGCAAGCGGGGGGGCCCGGGAGACCCAGTACTTC. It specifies CASSLASGGARETQYF.

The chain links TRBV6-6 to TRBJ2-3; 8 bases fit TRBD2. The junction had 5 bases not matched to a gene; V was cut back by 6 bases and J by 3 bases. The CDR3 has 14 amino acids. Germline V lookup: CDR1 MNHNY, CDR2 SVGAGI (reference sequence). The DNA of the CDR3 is TGTGCCAGCAGGAGCGGGGGAGTAACAGATACGCAGTATTTT. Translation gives CASRSGGVTDTQYF.

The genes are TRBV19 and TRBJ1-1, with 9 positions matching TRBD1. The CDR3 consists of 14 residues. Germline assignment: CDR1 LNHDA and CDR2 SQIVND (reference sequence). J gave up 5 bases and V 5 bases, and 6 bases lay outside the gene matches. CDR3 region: CASSYRGLRTEAFF. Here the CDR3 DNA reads TGTGCCAGTAGTTACAGGGGGCTGCGGACTGAAGCTTTCTTT. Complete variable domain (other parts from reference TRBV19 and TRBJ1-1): DGGITQSPKYLFRKEGQNVTLSCEQNLNHDAMYWYRQDPGQGLRLIYYSQIVNDFQKGDIAEGYSVSREKKESFPLTVTSAQKNPTAFYLCASSYRGLRTEAFFGQGTRLTVV.

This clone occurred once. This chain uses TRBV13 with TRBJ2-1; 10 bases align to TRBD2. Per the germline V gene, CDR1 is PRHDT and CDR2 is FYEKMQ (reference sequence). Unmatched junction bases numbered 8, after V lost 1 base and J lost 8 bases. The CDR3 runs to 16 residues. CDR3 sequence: CASSLVLAGKGDEQFF. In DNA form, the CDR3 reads TGTGCCAGCAGCTTAGTACTAGCGGGGAAAGGGGATGAGCAGTTCTTC.

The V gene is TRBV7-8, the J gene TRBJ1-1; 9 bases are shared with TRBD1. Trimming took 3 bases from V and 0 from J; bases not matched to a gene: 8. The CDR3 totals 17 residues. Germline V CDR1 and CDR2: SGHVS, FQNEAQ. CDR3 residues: CASSLGTGWGLNTEAFF. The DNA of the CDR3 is TGTGCCAGCAGCTTGGGGACAGGGTGGGGTTTGAACACTGAAGCTTTCTTT.

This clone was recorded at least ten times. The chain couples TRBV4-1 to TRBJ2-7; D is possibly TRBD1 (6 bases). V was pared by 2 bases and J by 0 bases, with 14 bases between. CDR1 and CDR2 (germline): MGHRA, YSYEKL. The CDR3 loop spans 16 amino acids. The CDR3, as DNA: TGCGCCAGCAGCCAAAACAGGGTTTCGAGCTCCTACGAGCAGTACTTC. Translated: CASSQNRVSSSYEQYF.

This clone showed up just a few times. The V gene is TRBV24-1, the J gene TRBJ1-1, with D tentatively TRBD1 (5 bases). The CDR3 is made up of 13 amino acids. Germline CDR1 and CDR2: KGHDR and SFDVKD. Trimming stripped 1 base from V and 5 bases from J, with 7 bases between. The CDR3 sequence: CATSDFGGTEAFF. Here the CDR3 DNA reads TGTGCCACCAGTGATTTCGGGGGGACTGAAGCTTTCTTT.

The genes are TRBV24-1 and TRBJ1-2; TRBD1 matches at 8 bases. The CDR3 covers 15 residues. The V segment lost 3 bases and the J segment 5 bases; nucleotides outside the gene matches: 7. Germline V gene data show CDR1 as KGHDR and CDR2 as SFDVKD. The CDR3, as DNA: TGTGCCACCAGTGATCCTCAGACAGGGGAGTATGGCTACACCTTC. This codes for CATSDPQTGEYGYTF.

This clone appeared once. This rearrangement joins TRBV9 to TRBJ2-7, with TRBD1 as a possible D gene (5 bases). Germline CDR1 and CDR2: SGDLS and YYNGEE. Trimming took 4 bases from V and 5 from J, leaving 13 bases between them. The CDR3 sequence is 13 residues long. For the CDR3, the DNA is TGTGCCAGCAGCCCCCAGGGTAGGAACGAGCAGTACTTC. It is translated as CASSPQGRNEQYF. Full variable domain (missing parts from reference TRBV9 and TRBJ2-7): DSGVTQTPKHLITATGQRVTLRCSPRSGDLSVYWYQQSLDQGLQFLIQYYNGEERAKGNILERFSAQQFPDLHSELNLSSLELGDSALYFCASSPQGRNEQYFGPGTRLTVT.

For the CDR3, the DNA is TGTGCCAGTAGTATAGATGGCAGAACTGAAGCTTTCTTT. The encoded protein is CASSIDGRTEAFF. V gene TRBV19 combines with J gene TRBJ1-1; D remains ambiguous. The CDR3 loop spans 13 amino acids. V dropped 0 bases and J dropped 5 bases, with 7 bases sitting between them. The germline V gene encodes CDR1 LNHDA and CDR2 SQIVND (reference sequence).

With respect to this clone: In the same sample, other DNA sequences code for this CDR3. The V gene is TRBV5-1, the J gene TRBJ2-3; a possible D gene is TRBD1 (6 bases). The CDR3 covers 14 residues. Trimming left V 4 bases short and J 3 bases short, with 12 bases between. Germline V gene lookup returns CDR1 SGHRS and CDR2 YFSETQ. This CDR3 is CASSLDTGTDTQYF. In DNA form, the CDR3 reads TGCGCCAGCAGCCTGGACACAGGGACAGATACGCAGTATTTT.

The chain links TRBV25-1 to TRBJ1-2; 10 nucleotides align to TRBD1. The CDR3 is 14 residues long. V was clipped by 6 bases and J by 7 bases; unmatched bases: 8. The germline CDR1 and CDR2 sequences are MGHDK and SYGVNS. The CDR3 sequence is CASSAGTGVFGYTF. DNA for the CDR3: TGTGCCAGCAGCGCCGGGACAGGGGTCTTTGGCTACACCTTC.

CDR3 protein: CASSLPWQYSYEQYF. The CDR3 coding sequence is TGTGCCAGCAGCTTACCCTGGCAGTACTCCTACGAGCAGTACTTC. This rearrangement joins TRBV7-3 to TRBJ2-7; unclear D gene. With 2 bases removed from V and 0 bases from J, the gap between germline ends came to 11 bases. Germline-derived CDR1 and CDR2 are SGHTA and FQGTGA. The CDR3 contains 15 residues.

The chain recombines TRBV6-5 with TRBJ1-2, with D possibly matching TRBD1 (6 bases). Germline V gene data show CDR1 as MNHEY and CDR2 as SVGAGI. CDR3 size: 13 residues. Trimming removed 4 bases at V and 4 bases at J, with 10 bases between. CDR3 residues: CASSFEDSYGYTF. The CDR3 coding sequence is TGTGCCAGCAGTTTCGAGGACAGCTATGGCTACACCTTC.

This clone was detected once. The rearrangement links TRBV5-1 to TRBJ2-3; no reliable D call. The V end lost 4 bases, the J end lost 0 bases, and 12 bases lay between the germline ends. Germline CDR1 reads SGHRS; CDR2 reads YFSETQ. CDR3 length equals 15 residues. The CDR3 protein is CASSHGLKSTDTQYF. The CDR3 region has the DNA TGCGCCAGCAGCCATGGGCTTAAAAGCACAGATACGCAGTATTTT.

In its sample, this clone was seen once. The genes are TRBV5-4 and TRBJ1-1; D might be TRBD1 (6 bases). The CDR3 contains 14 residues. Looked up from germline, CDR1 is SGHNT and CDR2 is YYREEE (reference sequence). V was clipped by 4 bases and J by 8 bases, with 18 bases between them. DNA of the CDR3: TGTGCCAGCAGCCAGGGAGGGGGGAGGAGGGAAGCTTTCTTT. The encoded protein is CASSQGGGRREAFF.

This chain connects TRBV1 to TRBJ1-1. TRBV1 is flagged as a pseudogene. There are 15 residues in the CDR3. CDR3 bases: TGCACCAGCAGCCTCGGCGATGGAGGAGACACTGAAGCTTTCTTT. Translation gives CTSSLGDGGDTEAFF.

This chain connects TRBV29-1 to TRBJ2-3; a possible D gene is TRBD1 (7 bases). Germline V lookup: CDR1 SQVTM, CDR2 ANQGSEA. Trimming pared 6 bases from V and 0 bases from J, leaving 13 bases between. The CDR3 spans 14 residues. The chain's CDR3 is CSVAGGQSTDTQYF. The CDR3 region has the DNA TGCAGCGTGGCCGGGGGACAGAGCACAGATACGCAGTATTTT.

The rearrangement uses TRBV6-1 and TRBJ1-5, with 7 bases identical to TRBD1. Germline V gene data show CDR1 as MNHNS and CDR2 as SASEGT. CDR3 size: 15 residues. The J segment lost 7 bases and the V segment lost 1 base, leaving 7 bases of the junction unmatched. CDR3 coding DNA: TGTGCCAGCAGTGAAGGGGCAGGGGGGAGACAGCCCCAGCATTTT. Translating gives CASSEGAGGRQPQHF.

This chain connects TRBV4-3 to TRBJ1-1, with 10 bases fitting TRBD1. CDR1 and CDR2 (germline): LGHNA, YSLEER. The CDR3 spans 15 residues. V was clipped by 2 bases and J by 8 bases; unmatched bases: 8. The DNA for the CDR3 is TGCGCCAGCAGCCAAACCTCCGGGACAGGGGAGGAAGCTTTCTTT. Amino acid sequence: CASSQTSGTGEEAFF.

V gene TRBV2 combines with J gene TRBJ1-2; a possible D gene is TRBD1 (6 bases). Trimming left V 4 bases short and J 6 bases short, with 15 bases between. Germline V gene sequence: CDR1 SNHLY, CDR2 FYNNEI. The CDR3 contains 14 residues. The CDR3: CASSVNRELDGYTF. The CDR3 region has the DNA TGTGCCAGCAGTGTCAACAGGGAATTGGATGGCTACACCTTC.

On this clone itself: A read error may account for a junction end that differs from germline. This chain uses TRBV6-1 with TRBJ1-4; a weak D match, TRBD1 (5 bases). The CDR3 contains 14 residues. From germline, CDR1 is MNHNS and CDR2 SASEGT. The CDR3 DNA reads TGTGCCAGCAGGGAAGGGGCGAGCTGGGAAAAACTGTTTTTT. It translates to CASREGASWEKLFF.